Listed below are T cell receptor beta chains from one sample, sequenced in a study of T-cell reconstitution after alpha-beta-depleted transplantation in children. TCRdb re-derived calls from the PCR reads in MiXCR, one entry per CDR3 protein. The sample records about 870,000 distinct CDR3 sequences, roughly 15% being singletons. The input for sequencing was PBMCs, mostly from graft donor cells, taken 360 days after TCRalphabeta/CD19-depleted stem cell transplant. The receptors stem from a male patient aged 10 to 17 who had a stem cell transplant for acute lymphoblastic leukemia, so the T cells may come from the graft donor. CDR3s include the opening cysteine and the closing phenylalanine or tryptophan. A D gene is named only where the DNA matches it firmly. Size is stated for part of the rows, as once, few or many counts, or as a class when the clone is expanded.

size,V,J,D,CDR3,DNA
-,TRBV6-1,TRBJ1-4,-,CASREREYSTNEKLFF,TGTGCCAGCAGAGAACGAGAGTACTCAACTAATGAAAAACTGTTTTTT
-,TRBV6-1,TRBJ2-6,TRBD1,CASSAGTAGANVLTF,TGTGCCAGCAGTGCCGGGACAGCTGGGGCCAACGTCCTGACTTTC
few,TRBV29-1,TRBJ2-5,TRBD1,CSVRGQGDGGTQYF,TGCAGCGTACGTGGACAGGGCGACGGGGGGACCCAGTACTTC
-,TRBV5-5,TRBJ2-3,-,CASSSKPVSTDTQYF,TGTGCCAGCAGCTCAAAACCGGTCTCAACAGATACGCAGTATTTT
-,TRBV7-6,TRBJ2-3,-,CASSLAIKVKDTQYF,TGTGCCAGCAGCTTAGCGATCAAGGTCAAAGATACGCAGTATTTT
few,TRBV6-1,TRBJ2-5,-,CASSPGRTGTYQETQYF,TGTGCCAGCAGTCCGGGACGGACCGGAACGTACCAAGAGACCCAGTACTTC
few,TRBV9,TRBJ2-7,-,CASSVVPGVVEQYF,TGTGCCAGCAGCGTAGTCCCAGGGGTAGTCGAGCAGTACTTC
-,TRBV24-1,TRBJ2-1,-,CATSGTYWDNEQFF,TGTGCCACCAGTGGGACGTATTGGGACAATGAGCAGTTCTTC
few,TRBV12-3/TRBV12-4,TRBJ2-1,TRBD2,CASSAPGTSKGREQFF,TGTGCCAGCAGCGCCCCCGGGACTAGCAAGGGTCGGGAGCAGTTCTTC
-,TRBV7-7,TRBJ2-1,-,CASNPKGDYNNEQFF,TGTGCCAGCAACCCGAAGGGGGATTACAACAATGAGCAGTTCTTC